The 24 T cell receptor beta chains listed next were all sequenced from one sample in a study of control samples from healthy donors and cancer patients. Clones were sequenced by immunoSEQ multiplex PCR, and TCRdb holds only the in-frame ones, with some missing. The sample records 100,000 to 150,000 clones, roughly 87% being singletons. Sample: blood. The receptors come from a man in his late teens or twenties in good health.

The CDR3 protein is CAWSPGRSPLHF. CDR3 nucleotides: TGTGCCTGGAGCCCCGGGCGTTCACCCCTCCACTTT. The chain joins TRBV30 to TRBJ1-6; no clear D gene. This CDR3 has 12 residues. Trimming cost V 3 bases and J 9 bases, with 9 bases left between them. Germline assignment: CDR1 GTSNPN and CDR2 SVGIG (reference sequence).

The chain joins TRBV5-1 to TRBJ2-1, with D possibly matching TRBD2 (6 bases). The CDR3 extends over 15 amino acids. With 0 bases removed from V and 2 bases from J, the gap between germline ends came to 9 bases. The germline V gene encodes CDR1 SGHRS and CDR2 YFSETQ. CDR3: CASSLALAAYNEQFF. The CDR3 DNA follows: TGCGCCAGCAGCTTGGCGTTAGCGGCCTACAATGAGCAGTTCTTC.

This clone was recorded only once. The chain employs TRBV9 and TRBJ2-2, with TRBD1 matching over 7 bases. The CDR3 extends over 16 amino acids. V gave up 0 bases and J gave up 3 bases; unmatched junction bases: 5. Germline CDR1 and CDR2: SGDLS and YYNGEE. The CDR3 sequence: CASSVVEGAYTGELFF. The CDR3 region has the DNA TGTGCCAGCAGCGTAGTAGAGGGGGCGTACACCGGGGAGCTGTTTTTT.

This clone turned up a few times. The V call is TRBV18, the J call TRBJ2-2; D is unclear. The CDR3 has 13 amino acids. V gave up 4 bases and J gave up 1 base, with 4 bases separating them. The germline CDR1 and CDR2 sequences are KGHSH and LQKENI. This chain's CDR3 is CASSLLNTGELFF. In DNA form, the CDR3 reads TGTGCCAGCTCACTTTTGAACACCGGGGAGCTGTTTTTT. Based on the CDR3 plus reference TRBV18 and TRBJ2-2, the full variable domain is NAGVMQNPRHLVRRRGQEARLRCSPMKGHSHVYWYRQLPEEGLKFMVYLQKENIIDESGMPKERFSAEFPKEGPSILRIQQVVRGDSAAYFCASSLLNTGELFFGEGSRLTVL.

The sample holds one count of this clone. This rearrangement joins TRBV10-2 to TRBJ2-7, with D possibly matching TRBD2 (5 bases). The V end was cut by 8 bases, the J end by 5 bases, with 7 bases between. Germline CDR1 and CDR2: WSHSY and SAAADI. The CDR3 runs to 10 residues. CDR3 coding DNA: TGCGCCAGCCAGGAGGACGAGCAGTACTTC. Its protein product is CASQEDEQYF.

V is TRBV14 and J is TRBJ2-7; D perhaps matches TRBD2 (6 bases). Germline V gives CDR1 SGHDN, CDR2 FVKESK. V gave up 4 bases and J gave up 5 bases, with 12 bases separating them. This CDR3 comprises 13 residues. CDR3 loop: CASSRLGGHEQYF. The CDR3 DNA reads TGTGCCAGCAGCCGCCTCGGGGGTCACGAGCAGTACTTC.

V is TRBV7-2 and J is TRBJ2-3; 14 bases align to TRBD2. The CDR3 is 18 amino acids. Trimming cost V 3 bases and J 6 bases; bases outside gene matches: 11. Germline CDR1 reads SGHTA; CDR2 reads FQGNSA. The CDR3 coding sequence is TGTGCCAGCAGCTTCGTCGGACTAGCGGGAGGACTAAGGGATACGCAGTATTTT. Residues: CASSFVGLAGGLRDTQYF.

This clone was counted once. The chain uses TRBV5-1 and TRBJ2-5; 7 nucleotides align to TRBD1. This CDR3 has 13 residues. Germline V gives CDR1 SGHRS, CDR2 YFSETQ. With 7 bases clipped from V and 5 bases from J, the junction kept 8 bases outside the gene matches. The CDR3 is CASSPPQGETQYF. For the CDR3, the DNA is TGCGCCAGCTCGCCCCCACAGGGGGAGACCCAGTACTTC.

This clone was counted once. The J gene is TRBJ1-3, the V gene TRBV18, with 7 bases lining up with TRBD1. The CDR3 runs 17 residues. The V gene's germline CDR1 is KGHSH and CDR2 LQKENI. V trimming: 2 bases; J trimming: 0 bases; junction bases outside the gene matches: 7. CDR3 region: CASSPYGTASSGNTIYF. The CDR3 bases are TGTGCCAGCTCACCATATGGGACAGCTTCCTCTGGAAACACCATATATTTT.

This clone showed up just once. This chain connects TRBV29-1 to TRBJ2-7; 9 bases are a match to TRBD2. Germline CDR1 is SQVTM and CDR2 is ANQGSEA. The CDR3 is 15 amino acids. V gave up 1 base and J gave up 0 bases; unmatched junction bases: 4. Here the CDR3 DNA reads TGCAGCGTTGAAGCCGAGACTAGCGGCTCCTACGAGCAGTACTTC. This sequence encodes CSVEAETSGSYEQYF.

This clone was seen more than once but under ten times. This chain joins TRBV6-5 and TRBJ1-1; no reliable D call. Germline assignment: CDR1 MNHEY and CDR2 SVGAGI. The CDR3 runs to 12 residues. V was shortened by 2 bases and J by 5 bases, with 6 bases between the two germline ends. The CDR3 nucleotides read TGTGCCAGCAGTTACGGGAGGACTGAAGCTTTCTTT. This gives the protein CASSYGRTEAFF.

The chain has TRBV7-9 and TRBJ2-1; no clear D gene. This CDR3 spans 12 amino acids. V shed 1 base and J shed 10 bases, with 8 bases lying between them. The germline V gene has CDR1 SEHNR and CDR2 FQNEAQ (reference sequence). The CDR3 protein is CASSLGENEQFF. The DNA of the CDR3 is TGTGCCAGCAGCTTAGGGGAAAACGAGCAGTTCTTC.

For the CDR3, the DNA is TGTGCCAGTCGGTTTTTCGACAGGATGAACACTGAAGCTTTCTTT. It yields the protein CASRFFDRMNTEAFF. The chain links TRBV19 to TRBJ1-1; D is possibly TRBD1 (6 bases). This CDR3 is built from 15 residues. Trimming shortened V by 8 bases and J by 0 bases, and 16 bases separated the two germline ends. Germline CDR1 reads LNHDA; CDR2 reads SQIVND (reference sequence).

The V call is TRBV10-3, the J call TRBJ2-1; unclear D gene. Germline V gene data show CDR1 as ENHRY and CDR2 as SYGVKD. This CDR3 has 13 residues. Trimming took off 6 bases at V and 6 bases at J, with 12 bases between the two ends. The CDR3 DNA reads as TGTGCCATCAGATTTACGGGTACCAATGAGCAGTTCTTC. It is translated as CAIRFTGTNEQFF.

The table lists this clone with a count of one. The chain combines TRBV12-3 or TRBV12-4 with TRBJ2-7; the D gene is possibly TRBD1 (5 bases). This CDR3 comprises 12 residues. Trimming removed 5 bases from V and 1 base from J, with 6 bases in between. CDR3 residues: CASSQGSYEQYF. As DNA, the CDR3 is TGTGCCAGCAGTCAGGGTTCCTACGAGCAGTACTTC.

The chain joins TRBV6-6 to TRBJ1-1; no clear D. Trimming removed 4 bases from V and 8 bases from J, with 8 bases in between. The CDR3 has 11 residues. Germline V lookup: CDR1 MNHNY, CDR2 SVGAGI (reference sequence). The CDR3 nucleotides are TGTGCCAGCAGTTTAGGTAGCGAAGCTTTCTTT. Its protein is CASSLGSEAFF.

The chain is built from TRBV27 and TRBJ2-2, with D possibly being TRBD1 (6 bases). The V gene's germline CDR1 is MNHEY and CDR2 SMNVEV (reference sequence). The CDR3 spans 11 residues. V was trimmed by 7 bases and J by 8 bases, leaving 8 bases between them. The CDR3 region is CASTGVGELFF. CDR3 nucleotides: TGTGCCAGCACAGGGGTGGGGGAGCTGTTTTTT.

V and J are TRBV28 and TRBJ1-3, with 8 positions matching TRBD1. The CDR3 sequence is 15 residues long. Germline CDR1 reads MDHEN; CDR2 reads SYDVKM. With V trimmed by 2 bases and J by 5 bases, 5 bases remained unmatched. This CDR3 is CASSLPGQGRNTIYF. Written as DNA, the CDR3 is TGTGCCAGCAGTTTACCCGGACAGGGCAGAAACACCATATATTTT.

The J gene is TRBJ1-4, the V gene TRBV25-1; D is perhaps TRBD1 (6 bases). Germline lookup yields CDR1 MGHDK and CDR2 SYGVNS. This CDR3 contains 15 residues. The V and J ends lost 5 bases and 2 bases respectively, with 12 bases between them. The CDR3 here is CASSQRGRTNEKLFF. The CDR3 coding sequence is TGTGCCAGCAGTCAGCGGGGGCGGACTAATGAAAAACTGTTTTTT.

CDR3 amino acids: CSVLSGTGADYTQYF. In nucleotides, the CDR3 is TGCAGCGTCTTATCCGGGACAGGGGCCGATTATACGCAGTATTTT. V and J are TRBV29-1 and TRBJ2-3, with 10 nucleotides matching TRBD1. Looked up from germline, CDR1 is SQVTM and CDR2 is ANQGSEA. The V segment lost 6 bases and the J segment 7 bases; nucleotides outside the gene matches: 13. This CDR3 comprises 15 residues.

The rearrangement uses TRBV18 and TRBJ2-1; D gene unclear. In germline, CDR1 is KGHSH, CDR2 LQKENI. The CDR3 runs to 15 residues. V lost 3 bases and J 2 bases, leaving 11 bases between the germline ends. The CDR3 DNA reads TGTGCCAGCTCACCGACACTAACCCCCTACAATGAGCAGTTCTTC. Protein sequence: CASSPTLTPYNEQFF.

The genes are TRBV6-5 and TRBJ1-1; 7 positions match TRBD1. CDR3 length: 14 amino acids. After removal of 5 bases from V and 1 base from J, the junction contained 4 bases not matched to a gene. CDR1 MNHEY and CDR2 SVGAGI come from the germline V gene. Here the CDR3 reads CASSKTGRNTEAFF. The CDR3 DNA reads TGTGCCAGCAGTAAGACAGGGAGGAACACTGAAGCTTTCTTT.

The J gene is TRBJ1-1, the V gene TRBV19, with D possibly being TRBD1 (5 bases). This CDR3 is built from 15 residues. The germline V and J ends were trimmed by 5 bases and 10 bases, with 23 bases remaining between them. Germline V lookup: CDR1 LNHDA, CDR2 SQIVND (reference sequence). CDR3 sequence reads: CASSFVSAGRKGAFF. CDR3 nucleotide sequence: TGTGCCAGTAGTTTTGTGTCGGCAGGGCGGAAGGGAGCTTTCTTT.

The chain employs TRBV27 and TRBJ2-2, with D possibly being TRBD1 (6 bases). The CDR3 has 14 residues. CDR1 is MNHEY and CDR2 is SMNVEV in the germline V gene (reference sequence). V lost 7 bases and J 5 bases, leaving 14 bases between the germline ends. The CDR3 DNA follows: TGTGCCAGCATTCCTTCACAGGGTACCGGGGAGCTGTTTTTT. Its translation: CASIPSQGTGELFF.